These T cell receptor beta chains were read from a single sample in a study of T cell responses to AZD1222 COVID-19 vaccine. TCRdb keeps only in-frame clones here, not all; method: immunoSEQ multiplex PCR. The data contain about 140,000 clones, 85% to 95% of them singletons. The material was peripheral blood, obtained 28 days after the second AZD1222 dose. Source of these receptors: an adult who received the AZD1222 COVID-19 vaccine. Each CDR3 is given with its conserved first and last residue. Fields, in order: V gene, clone size, D gene, J gene, CDR3 protein, CDR3 DNA. The D gene is left open where the match is weak. Only part of the rows carry a size: once, few, many, or a class if the clone is expanded.

v_gene: TRBV7-8; abundance: -; d_gene: TRBD2; j_gene: TRBJ2-3; CDR3aa: CASSLGSGTSVLNRGTQYF; CDR3nt: TGTGCCAGCAGCTTAGGGTCCGGGACTAGCGTTTTAAATCGGGGTACGCAGTATTTT
v_gene: TRBV6-5; abundance: -; d_gene: -; j_gene: TRBJ1-6; CDR3aa: CASSYSAGGSVWLHF; CDR3nt: TGTGCCAGCAGTTACTCGGCAGGCGGATCGGTCTGGCTCCACTTT
v_gene: TRBV7-2; abundance: -; d_gene: TRBD1; j_gene: TRBJ2-7; CDR3aa: CASSLALRTGGFYEQYF; CDR3nt: TGTGCCAGCAGCTTAGCGCTCCGTACAGGGGGCTTCTACGAGCAGTACTTC
v_gene: TRBV4-1; abundance: -; d_gene: -; j_gene: TRBJ1-1; CDR3aa: CASSHYPRGNTEAFF; CDR3nt: TGCGCCAGCAGCCATTATCCTCGGGGAAACACTGAAGCTTTCTTT
v_gene: TRBV9; abundance: once; d_gene: -; j_gene: TRBJ2-5; CDR3aa: CASSVRASTSQETQYF; CDR3nt: TGTGCCAGCAGCGTAAGGGCTTCGACCTCCCAAGAGACCCAGTACTTC
v_gene: TRBV24-1; abundance: -; d_gene: -; j_gene: TRBJ1-2; CDR3aa: CATSDPRGTANYGYTF; CDR3nt: TGTGCCACCAGTGATCCAAGGGGAACAGCTAACTATGGCTACACCTTC
v_gene: TRBV14; abundance: -; d_gene: -; j_gene: TRBJ2-7; CDR3aa: CASSQGIGTGEQYF; CDR3nt: TGTGCCAGCAGCCAAGGAATTGGCACTGGCGAGCAGTACTTC
v_gene: TRBV2; abundance: -; d_gene: TRBD2; j_gene: TRBJ2-1; CDR3aa: CASSRLAVYNEQFF; CDR3nt: TGTGCCAGCAGTAGACTAGCGGTCTACAATGAGCAGTTCTTC
v_gene: TRBV9; abundance: -; d_gene: -; j_gene: TRBJ1-2; CDR3aa: CASSVGDGGYTF; CDR3nt: TGTGCCAGCAGCGTAGGGGACGGTGGCTACACCTTC
v_gene: TRBV9; abundance: once; d_gene: TRBD1; j_gene: TRBJ2-7; CDR3aa: CASSIDRVYEQYF; CDR3nt: TGTGCCAGCAGCATCGACAGGGTGTACGAGCAGTACTTC
v_gene: TRBV4-1; abundance: -; d_gene: -; j_gene: TRBJ1-2; CDR3aa: CASSPTGSGYTF; CDR3nt: TGCGCCAGCAGCCCGACGGGGTCAGGCTACACCTTC
v_gene: TRBV28; abundance: -; d_gene: TRBD1; j_gene: TRBJ1-2; CDR3aa: CASSTGAGYGYTF; CDR3nt: TGTGCCAGCAGTACAGGGGCGGGCTATGGCTACACCTTC
v_gene: TRBV5-1; abundance: -; d_gene: -; j_gene: TRBJ2-7; CDR3aa: CASSLGDEQYF; CDR3nt: TGCGCCAGCAGCTTGGGAGACGAGCAGTACTTC
v_gene: TRBV28; abundance: -; d_gene: TRBD1; j_gene: TRBJ1-4; CDR3aa: CASSLLGTGGEKLFF; CDR3nt: TGTGCCAGCAGTTTATTAGGGACAGGGGGCGAAAAACTGTTTTTT
v_gene: TRBV7-2; abundance: -; d_gene: -; j_gene: TRBJ1-6; CDR3aa: CATGSGGAGSPLHF; CDR3nt: TGTGCCACCGGCTCGGGGGGGGCCGGTTCACCCCTCCACTTT
v_gene: TRBV7-6; abundance: -; d_gene: -; j_gene: TRBJ2-1; CDR3aa: CASSPPHWEPINEQFF; CDR3nt: TGTGCCAGCAGCCCCCCACATTGGGAACCTATTAATGAGCAGTTCTTC
v_gene: TRBV28; abundance: -; d_gene: TRBD1; j_gene: TRBJ1-2; CDR3aa: CASSFPQGRGHGYTF; CDR3nt: TGTGCCAGCAGTTTCCCTCAGGGCAGGGGGCATGGCTACACCTTC
v_gene: TRBV13; abundance: -; d_gene: TRBD1; j_gene: TRBJ1-1; CDR3aa: CASSYVRQGKGRNTEAFF; CDR3nt: TGTGCCAGCAGCTACGTTCGACAGGGGAAGGGGAGGAACACTGAAGCTTTCTTT
v_gene: TRBV27; abundance: once; d_gene: -; j_gene: TRBJ1-6; CDR3aa: CASSLSDRFNSPLHF; CDR3nt: TGTGCCAGCAGTTTATCTGACAGATTCAATTCACCCCTCCACTTT
v_gene: TRBV28; abundance: -; d_gene: -; j_gene: TRBJ1-2; CDR3aa: CASSDGRIIYGYTF; CDR3nt: TGTGCCAGCAGCGACGGTAGAATCATCTATGGCTACACCTTC
v_gene: TRBV2; abundance: -; d_gene: -; j_gene: TRBJ2-2; CDR3aa: CASSQTRIDTGELFF; CDR3nt: TGTGCCAGCAGTCAGACTAGAATCGACACCGGGGAGCTGTTTTTT
v_gene: TRBV5-1; abundance: -; d_gene: -; j_gene: TRBJ1-6; CDR3aa: CASSFGTSPLHF; CDR3nt: TGCGCCAGCAGCTTCGGAACTTCACCCCTCCACTTT
v_gene: TRBV9; abundance: -; d_gene: TRBD2; j_gene: TRBJ2-7; CDR3aa: CASSVRREGAYEQYF; CDR3nt: TGTGCCAGCAGCGTTCGGCGGGAGGGGGCCTACGAGCAGTACTTC
v_gene: TRBV29-1; abundance: -; d_gene: TRBD2; j_gene: TRBJ2-5; CDR3aa: CSAGAIPSGRSQETQYF; CDR3nt: TGCAGCGCCGGCGCGATTCCTAGCGGAAGGAGTCAAGAGACCCAGTACTTC
v_gene: TRBV27; abundance: -; d_gene: TRBD1; j_gene: TRBJ1-6; CDR3aa: CASRGTGSPPLHF; CDR3nt: TGTGCCAGCAGGGGGACAGGGAGTCCACCCCTCCACTTT
v_gene: TRBV28; abundance: -; d_gene: TRBD1; j_gene: TRBJ1-5; CDR3aa: CASRVQGGGSQPQHF; CDR3nt: TGTGCCAGCAGGGTTCAGGGGGGAGGTTCCCAGCCCCAGCATTTT
v_gene: TRBV19; abundance: few; d_gene: -; j_gene: TRBJ2-1; CDR3aa: CASSSERTFYNEQFF; CDR3nt: TGTGCCAGTAGTTCGGAGCGGACCTTCTACAATGAGCAGTTCTTC
v_gene: TRBV5-6; abundance: few; d_gene: -; j_gene: TRBJ2-5; CDR3aa: CASSLGLTGETQYF; CDR3nt: TGTGCCAGCAGCTTGGGACTAACGGGAGAGACCCAGTACTTC
v_gene: TRBV3-1/TRBV3-2; abundance: -; d_gene: -; j_gene: TRBJ2-1; CDR3aa: CASSGDGYNEQFF; CDR3nt: TGTGCCAGCAGTGGGGACGGCTACAATGAGCAGTTCTTC
v_gene: TRBV9; abundance: -; d_gene: -; j_gene: TRBJ1-1; CDR3aa: CASSGDGTEAFF; CDR3nt: TGTGCCAGCAGTGGGGACGGCACTGAAGCTTTCTTT
v_gene: TRBV27; abundance: once; d_gene: TRBD2; j_gene: TRBJ2-7; CDR3aa: CASSLNLRGVYEQYF; CDR3nt: TGTGCCAGCAGTTTAAACTTACGGGGGGTCTACGAGCAGTACTTC
v_gene: TRBV5-4; abundance: -; d_gene: TRBD2; j_gene: TRBJ2-5; CDR3aa: CASSLGASGSRETQYF; CDR3nt: TGTGCCAGCAGCTTGGGGGCTAGCGGGAGCCGGGAGACCCAGTACTTC